This T cell receptor beta chain was identified during a study of human T cells and chemical hapten exposure. Study summary: Largely, small differences in pooled library volume made per-sample TCR yields vary. Points from the study as a whole: There was alopecia in the donors, so their immune response may differ from that of healthy people.

The CDR3 sequence is 12 residues long. The germline V gene has CDR1 SQVTM and CDR2 ANQGSEA. The V end lost 7 bases, the J end lost 4 bases, and 13 bases lay between the germline ends. Time point denoted: patch test 2, 6 weeks after DPC sensitization. Treatment reported: therapeutic diphenylcyclopropenone sensitization with weekly scalp DPC. Blood was collected ahead of every patch test applied. Comment on this clonotype: Antigen unknown.

Each CDR3 protein is one row after TCRdb ran MiXCR on the RACE reads. The sample records over 130,000 distinct CDR3 sequences, about 11% being singletons. The receptor was isolated from a woman between 50 and 59 years old with alopecia areata. Some clones in this sample may be carry-over from other donors' samples. The sequenced sample was whole blood, obtained in connection with sensitization to the hapten diphenylcyclopropenone (DPC). V is TRBV29-1 and J is TRBJ1-1; tentative D call: TRBD1 (6 bases). The CDR3 DNA sequence: TGCAGCGCCCGACAGGTTTCCACTGAAGCTTTCTTT. Its translation: CSARQVSTEAFF.